The present TCR beta chain was sequenced within a study of blood T cells in healthy people across ages. This clonotype was counted only a few times. The CDR3 is made up of 13 amino acids. CDR1 is LGHDT, CDR2 YNNKEL, per germline (reference sequence). V was cut by 3 bases and J by 4 bases, with 9 bases left in between. Then a second PCR, running about 7 to 11 cycles, was carried out with a sample-barcoded 5' primer and a J-beta primer mix. One entry per CDR3 protein, called by TCRdb with MiXCR from the 5' RACE reads. The sample includes some 940,000 distinct CDR3 sequences, almost 30% of them seen just once. These data were likewise used in another study, on T cells of mothers and their children.

The sequenced sample was blood. The clonotype originates from a woman aged 40 to 49 in good health. The genes are TRBV3-1 and TRBJ2-5; TRBD1 might be the D (6 bases). Here the CDR3 DNA reads TGTGCCAGCAGCCAGGGGGCTGCAGAGACCCAGTACTTC. Its translation: CASSQGAAETQYF.